The 7 T cell receptor beta chains in this list originate from one sample, sequenced in a study of shared clonotypes between healthy human individuals. Some clones are missing from TCRdb's copy, which holds only in-frame ones; the method was immunoSEQ multiplex PCR. The top ten hold about 1.5% of the sample, which has some 900,000 clones, 76% seen once. The sample taken for sequencing was memory CD4+ T cells sorted from blood. Subset meaning: CD45RA-negative fraction. Every receptor here comes from a man younger than 35 in good health.

The V gene is TRBV5-1, the J gene TRBJ2-2, with D unclear. This CDR3 comprises 17 residues. V was clipped by 1 base and J by 6 bases, with 19 bases between them. Per germline, CDR1 SGHRS and CDR2 YFSETQ. As DNA, the CDR3 is TGCGCCAGCAGCTTGTCCGAGAGGCCGGAATTTTCCGGGGAGCTGTTTTTT. This gives the protein CASSLSERPEFSGELFF.

The V and J genes are TRBV27 and TRBJ2-2, with D tentatively TRBD1 (6 bases). CDR3 size: 15 residues. Germline V gene sequence: CDR1 MNHEY, CDR2 SMNVEV (reference sequence). V lost 6 bases to trimming and J lost 2 bases, with 13 bases between them. As DNA, the CDR3 is TGTGCCAGCAGACCTGACAGGATCAACACCGGGGAGCTGTTTTTT. It codes for CASRPDRINTGELFF.

On this clone: The sample has other DNA sequences that encode this CDR3 too. The chain employs TRBV27 and TRBJ1-6, with a weak D call TRBD1 (5 bases). V gave up 2 bases and J gave up 1 base, with 6 bases separating them. The CDR3 extends over 15 amino acids. Germline CDR1 reads MNHEY; CDR2 reads SMNVEV (reference sequence). Written as DNA, the CDR3 is TGTGCCAGCAGTTTAGGGGGATCCTATAATTCACCCCTCCACTTT. This gives the protein CASSLGGSYNSPLHF.

The V and J genes are TRBV7-9 and TRBJ2-2, with D maybe TRBD1 (5 bases). The CDR3 covers 14 residues. The V gene lost 5 bases and the J gene lost 4 bases, with 11 bases spanning the gap. Germline V gene lookup returns CDR1 SEHNR and CDR2 FQNEAQ (reference sequence). The CDR3 DNA sequence: TGTGCCAGCAGCCTCAATACAGGCACCGGGGAGCTGTTTTTT. Translation gives CASSLNTGTGELFF.

This clone has only a few counts. V gene TRBV5-1 combines with J gene TRBJ2-3, with D possibly being TRBD1 (6 bases). Germline values: CDR1 SGHRS, CDR2 YFSETQ. The length of the CDR3 is 13 residues. V gave up 5 bases and J gave up 6 bases, with 13 bases separating them. The CDR3 bases are TGCGCCAGCAGTTTGACCCAGGGGGATACGCAGTATTTT. It specifies CASSLTQGDTQYF. The whole variable domain, filled in from reference TRBV5-1 and TRBJ2-3, reads KAGVTQTPRYLIKTRGQQVTLSCSPISGHRSVSWYQQTPGQGLQFLFEYFSETQRNKGNFPGRFSGRQFSNSRSEMNVSTLELGDSALYLCASSLTQGDTQYFGPGTRLTVL.

The V and J genes are TRBV6-6 and TRBJ2-7, with a possible D match to TRBD2 (6 bases). Trimming took off 4 bases at V and 0 bases at J, with 10 bases between the two ends. The germline CDR1 and CDR2 sequences are MNHNY and SVGAGI (reference sequence). The CDR3 is made up of 14 amino acids. The CDR3, as DNA: TGTGCCAGCAGTTCCAGCGGGTTCTCCTACGAGCAGTACTTC. Amino acid sequence: CASSSSGFSYEQYF.

The chain is built from TRBV10-1 and TRBJ2-1; 9 bases agree with TRBD1. V was pared by 1 base and J by 8 bases, with 12 bases of the junction left unmatched. Germline CDR1 is WNHNN and CDR2 is SYGVQD (reference sequence). The CDR3 covers 17 residues. DNA of the CDR3: TGCGCCAGCAGTGAGTGGGAACAGGGGGCTGAGCGATATGAGCAGTTCTTC. As protein: CASSEWEQGAERYEQFF.